Below are 27 T cell receptor beta chains sequenced from a single sample in a study of blood T cell repertoires in COVID-19. The method was immunoSEQ multiplex PCR; TCRdb's version includes in-frame clones alone and lacks a portion of them. Among 210,000 or so clones listed, about 85% were seen once. The sequencing input was peripheral blood. The receptors derive from a human donor in a cohort sampled during active COVID-19.

This clone was picked up one time. The V call is TRBV29-1, the J call TRBJ1-4, with no clear D. CDR3 length: 12 amino acids. In germline, CDR1 is SQVTM, CDR2 ANQGSEA. The V end was cut by 4 bases, the J end by 3 bases, with 6 bases between. The CDR3 coding sequence is TGCAGCGTTGCATTCCCTAATGAAAAACTGTTTTTT. Residues: CSVAFPNEKLFF.

The V and J genes are TRBV5-1 and TRBJ2-2; D gene ambiguous. Germline V gene sequence: CDR1 SGHRS, CDR2 YFSETQ. Trimming stripped 1 base from V and 3 bases from J, with 10 bases between. The CDR3 consists of 15 residues. CDR3 sequence (DNA): TGCGCCAGCAGCTTGCGCACCCGAGACACCGGGGAGCTGTTTTTT. Amino acid sequence: CASSLRTRDTGELFF.

CDR3 region: CASSSRDRAVSYGYTF. The CDR3, as DNA: TGTGCCAGCAGTTCCCGGGACAGGGCGGTTTCCTATGGCTACACCTTC. The chain links TRBV28 to TRBJ1-2; TRBD1 matches 9 bases. The junction had 10 bases not matched to a gene; V was cut back by 4 bases and J by 4 bases. Germline V gene data show CDR1 as MDHEN and CDR2 as SYDVKM. The CDR3 contains 16 residues.

The chain is built from TRBV28 and TRBJ2-1, with D possibly TRBD2 on 5 matching bases. This CDR3 comprises 12 residues. The germline V gene encodes CDR1 MDHEN and CDR2 SYDVKM. Trimming cost V 5 bases and J 5 bases, with 7 bases left between them. The chain's CDR3 is CASSPGNNEQFF. For the CDR3, the DNA is TGTGCCAGCAGTCCGGGAAACAATGAGCAGTTCTTC.

The chain carries TRBV7-3 and TRBJ2-3; D is perhaps TRBD2 (6 bases). Germline V CDR1 and CDR2: SGHTA, FQGTGA. The CDR3 is 17 residues long. Trimming removed 0 bases at V and 2 bases at J, with 15 bases between. CDR3 coding DNA: TGTGCCAGCAGCTTAACTCTAGCGTCTCGATCCACAGATACGCAGTATTTT. It translates to CASSLTLASRSTDTQYF.

The J gene is TRBJ1-2, the V gene TRBV14; TRBD1 matches at 7 bases. This CDR3 has 16 residues. V gave up 2 bases and J gave up 3 bases; unmatched junction bases: 9. CDR1 is SGHDN and CDR2 is FVKESK in the germline V gene. CDR3 in DNA: TGTGCCAGCAGCCAATTCCGAGGGGGCGTTGACTATGGCTACACCTTC. As protein: CASSQFRGGVDYGYTF.

This chain links TRBV7-9 with TRBJ2-3; D might be TRBD2 (6 bases). The germline V and J ends were trimmed by 2 bases and 0 bases, with 12 bases remaining between them. CDR1 is SEHNR and CDR2 is FQNEAQ in the germline V gene (reference sequence). This CDR3 comprises 16 residues. CDR3 in DNA: TGTGCCAGCAGCTTACGCGGGAACCCTAGCACAGATACGCAGTATTTT. Its protein is CASSLRGNPSTDTQYF.

The gene calls are TRBV29-1 and TRBJ2-3; 7 nucleotides align to TRBD1. After removal of 6 bases from V and 1 base from J, the junction contained 7 bases not matched to a gene. This CDR3 region has 14 residues. Germline CDR1 is SQVTM and CDR2 is ANQGSEA. CDR3 DNA: TGCAGCGTCGACAGGGAAGTTGGCACAGATACGCAGTATTTT. Its protein product is CSVDREVGTDTQYF.

The chain uses TRBV30 and TRBJ2-5, with a possible D match to TRBD2 (5 bases). Between the trimmed V and J ends, which lost 3 bases and 3 bases, there was a span of 11 bases. The CDR3 is made up of 13 amino acids. The germline CDR1 and CDR2 sequences are GTSNPN and SVGIG (reference sequence). The CDR3 spells CAWSLEGEETQYF. The CDR3 DNA reads TGTGCCTGGAGCCTCGAGGGAGAAGAGACCCAGTACTTC.

This clone was observed once. The CDR3 sequence is CASSYRSGYTF. CDR3 nucleotides: TGTGCCAGCAGTTATAGGAGTGGCTACACCTTC. The chain couples TRBV12-3 or TRBV12-4 to TRBJ1-2; D is unresolved. The CDR3 runs to 11 residues. The germline V and J ends were trimmed by 4 bases and 7 bases, with 7 bases remaining between them.

The V gene is TRBV28, the J gene TRBJ1-2; the match to TRBD1 covers 8 bases. The V and J ends lost 6 bases and 5 bases, in that order; junction bases with no gene match: 8. The germline V gene has CDR1 MDHEN and CDR2 SYDVKM. This CDR3 contains 14 residues. As DNA, the CDR3 is TGTGCCAGCAGACTATCACAGGGGGGTTATGGCTACACCTTC. Protein: CASRLSQGGYGYTF.

V gene TRBV7-2 combines with J gene TRBJ1-5, with a possible D match to TRBD1 (5 bases). Germline V gives CDR1 SGHTA, CDR2 FQGNSA. CDR3 length equals 13 residues. Between the trimmed V and J ends, which lost 0 bases and 5 bases, there was a span of 5 bases. As DNA, the CDR3 is TGTGCCAGCAGCTTAGCAGGGGATCAGCCCCAGCATTTT. It is translated as CASSLAGDQPQHF.

CDR3 DNA sequence: TGTGCCAGCAGCGTAGCTCGGGGGGGACAGGGACGAGCTTTCTTT. Protein: CASSVARGGQGRAFF. The chain carries TRBV9 and TRBJ1-1; 9 nucleotides line up with TRBD1. Germline-derived CDR1 and CDR2 are SGDLS and YYNGEE. Trimming at V came to 0 bases and at J to 10 bases, leaving 10 bases not matched to a gene. The CDR3 extends over 15 amino acids.

The V call is TRBV15, the J call TRBJ2-1, with TRBD2 matching 14 bases. V trimming: 7 bases; J trimming: 7 bases; junction bases outside the gene matches: 3. In germline, CDR1 is LNHNV, CDR2 YYDKDF (reference sequence). This CDR3 has 14 amino acids. CDR3 coding DNA: TGTGCCACCACGACTAGCGGGGGGGCAAATGAGCAGTTCTTC. Its protein product is CATTTSGGANEQFF.

This chain links TRBV5-1 with TRBJ2-2; D is unclear. Trimming removed 6 bases at V and 5 bases at J, with 14 bases between. The CDR3 is 14 amino acids. Germline-derived CDR1 and CDR2 are SGHRS and YFSETQ. CDR3 protein: CASTPPVNTGELFF. The CDR3 region has the DNA TGCGCCAGCACCCCCCCCGTAAATACCGGGGAGCTGTTTTTT.

This chain uses TRBV7-8 with TRBJ2-2; 9 nucleotides align to TRBD1. Germline CDR1 SGHVS, CDR2 FQNEAQ. This CDR3 is built from 19 residues. The J segment lost 4 bases and the V segment lost 0 bases, leaving 12 bases of the junction unmatched. CDR3 DNA sequence: TGTGCCAGCAGCTTAGCCGGGACAGGGTTCGTGGGAGTCACCGGGGAGCTGTTTTTT. Translated, it gives CASSLAGTGFVGVTGELFF.

The chain links TRBV19 to TRBJ2-5; 8 bases fit TRBD1. The CDR3 spans 13 residues. Germline V gene lookup returns CDR1 LNHDA and CDR2 SQIVND (reference sequence). Trimming removed 11 bases from V and 1 base from J; junction bases left unmatched: 6. CDR3 protein: CARDRGLQETQYF. The CDR3 DNA follows: TGTGCCCGCGACAGGGGCCTCCAAGAGACCCAGTACTTC.

This clone has more than one count but fewer than ten. The CDR3 sequence is CASSQDLPTGQYF. The DNA for the CDR3 is TGTGCCAGCAGCCAAGATTTACCCACGGGGCAGTACTTC. The chain joins TRBV3-1 (or the pseudogene TRBV3-2) to TRBJ2-7, with D uncertain. Deletions cut 0 bases from V and 9 bases from J, with 12 bases between. The germline V gene encodes CDR1 LGHDT and CDR2 YNNKEL (reference sequence). CDR3 length equals 13 residues.

This rearrangement joins TRBV7-2 to TRBJ1-3, with a weak D call TRBD1 (5 bases). Trimming left V 5 bases short and J 0 bases short, with 14 bases between. Germline CDR1 is SGHTA and CDR2 is FQGNSA. The CDR3 totals 16 residues. CDR3 nucleotides: TGTGCCAGCAGCGCAGGGTTAGGGCGCTCTGGAAACACCATATATTTT. It codes for CASSAGLGRSGNTIYF.

The chain employs TRBV15 and TRBJ2-7; perhaps TRBD2 as D (6 bases). In germline, CDR1 is LNHNV, CDR2 YYDKDF (reference sequence). V shed 5 bases and J shed 0 bases, with 20 bases lying between them. There are 17 residues in the CDR3. For the CDR3, the DNA is TGTGCCACCAGCCCGCCTCGGAGCGGGTCCCACTCCTACGAGCAGTACGTC. This codes for CATSPPRSGSHSYEQYV.

This clone was counted once. J is TRBJ2-3 and V is TRBV10-3, with 9 positions matching TRBD2. The CDR3 consists of 14 residues. With V trimmed by 10 bases and J by 6 bases, 11 bases remained unmatched. Germline V gene lookup returns CDR1 ENHRY and CDR2 SYGVKD. The CDR3 here is CATTPAGGRDTQYF. CDR3 bases: TGTGCCACAACTCCAGCGGGGGGTCGCGATACGCAGTATTTT.

The rearrangement joins TRBV5-1 to TRBJ2-2; possibly TRBD1 for D (6 bases). The V gene lost 4 bases and the J gene lost 2 bases, with 9 bases spanning the gap. The CDR3 has 14 residues. Germline lookup yields CDR1 SGHRS and CDR2 YFSETQ. Here the CDR3 DNA reads TGCGCCAGCAGCCGGGGACACAACACCGGGGAGCTGTTTTTT. Amino acid sequence: CASSRGHNTGELFF. The variable domain in full, completed from reference TRBV5-1 and TRBJ2-2, reads KAGVTQTPRYLIKTRGQQVTLSCSPISGHRSVSWYQQTPGQGLQFLFEYFSETQRNKGNFPGRFSGRQFSNSRSEMNVSTLELGDSALYLCASSRGHNTGELFFGEGSRLTVL.

The chain combines TRBV2 with TRBJ2-2, with D possibly being TRBD2 (6 bases). CDR3 length equals 14 residues. Germline V lookup: CDR1 SNHLY, CDR2 FYNNEI. CDR3 nucleotide sequence: TGTGCGACCAAGGGCGGGACGAACACCGGGGAGCTGTTTTTT. It specifies CATKGGTNTGELFF.

J is TRBJ1-5 and V is TRBV19, with unresolved D. The V gene's germline CDR1 is LNHDA and CDR2 SQIVND (reference sequence). The CDR3 runs to 16 residues. V was trimmed by 2 bases and J by 3 bases, leaving 14 bases between them. CDR3 sequence: CASSITERTYNQPQHF. Here the CDR3 DNA reads TGTGCCAGTAGTATAACAGAAAGAACTTACAATCAGCCCCAGCATTTT.

This sequence joins TRBV14 and TRBJ2-5; maybe TRBD2 (6 bases). Germline CDR1 is SGHDN and CDR2 is FVKESK. The CDR3 loop spans 15 amino acids. Trimming shortened V by 3 bases and J by 5 bases, and 16 bases separated the two germline ends. The CDR3 is CASSHLGGNLETQYF. The DNA of the CDR3 is TGTGCCAGCAGCCACCTGGGGGGAAACCTGGAGACCCAGTACTTC.

The chain uses TRBV6-6 and TRBJ2-4, with D perhaps matching TRBD1 (6 bases). Trimming removed 6 bases from V and 12 bases from J, with 15 bases in between. The CDR3 length is 12 residues. Germline CDR1 reads MNHNY; CDR2 reads SVGAGI (reference sequence). The CDR3 is CASSPSRDTQYF. Here the CDR3 DNA reads TGTGCCAGCAGCCCCTCCCGGGACACTCAGTACTTC.

The J gene is TRBJ2-5, the V gene TRBV18; maybe TRBD2 (6 bases). V shed 3 bases and J shed 1 base, with 12 bases lying between them. The length of the CDR3 is 15 residues. Germline assignment: CDR1 KGHSH and CDR2 LQKENI. The CDR3 region has the DNA TGTGCCAGCTCACCGGTCCGGGAGTCCCAAGAGACCCAGTACTTC. Encoded protein: CASSPVRESQETQYF.